The present T cell receptor beta chain was sequenced within a study of T cell changes during pregnancy in multiple sclerosis. CDR3 size: 16 residues. Trimming took 2 bases from V and 0 from J; bases not matched to a gene: 7. From germline, CDR1 is GTSNPN and CDR2 SVGIG (reference sequence). Some clones are missing from TCRdb's copy, which holds only in-frame ones; the method was immunoSEQ multiplex PCR. Seen here are around 56,000 clones, around nine tenths observed once, and the top ten hold about 0.41%. This clonotype was obtained from a female donor with multiple sclerosis, enrolled in a pregnancy study. The material sequenced was CD4+ T cells from peripheral blood mononuclear cells, taken in the third trimester of pregnancy. The chain is built from TRBV30 and TRBJ2-1; 7 bases fit TRBD2. This CDR3 is CAWSLLPSGSYNEQFF. CDR3 DNA: TGTGCCTGGAGTCTTCTCCCTAGCGGCTCCTACAATGAGCAGTTCTTC. Full variable domain (rest looked up from reference TRBV30 and TRBJ2-1): SQTIHQWPATLVQPVGSPLSLECTVEGTSNPNLYWYRQAAGRGLQLLFYSVGIGQISSEVPQNLSASRPQDRQFILSSKKLLLSDSGFYLCAWSLLPSGSYNEQFFGPGTRLTVL.